This T cell receptor (beta chain) was documented in a study of response to subunit inactivated influenza vaccine. TCRdb recomputed calls from the RT-PCR reads with MiXCR, one row per CDR3 protein. Of about 650,000 distinct CDR3 sequences detected, 15% to 19% appear once; the ten largest clones hold around 10%. CDR3 length equals 16 residues. V lost 1 base, J lost 3 bases, and 7 bases stayed unmatched. CDR1 is SGHAT, CDR2 FQNNGV, per germline. Sample: PBMCs from blood, taken roughly 13 days after vaccination. The origin of this receptor is a man aged 45-65 years who received an inactivated influenza vaccine. The chain combines TRBV11-2 with TRBJ2-7; TRBD2 aligns across 9 bases. The CDR3 is CASSLVRGRGFYEQYF. DNA of the CDR3: TGTGCCAGCAGCTTAGTCCGCGGGAGGGGTTTCTACGAGCAGTACTTC.